The 23 T cell receptor beta chains below were found in one sample sequenced in a study of cytomegalovirus exposure and HLA in healthy donors (dated by TCRdb to the late 2010s). To prepare the library, the immunoSEQ multiplex PCR assay was applied. For the multiplex PCR, a mixture combining 60 forward primers for TCR Vbeta segments and 13 reverse primers for TCR Jbeta segments was used. The table comes from immuneACCESS by way of TCRdb, which keeps in-frame sequences with V and J called. Part of the clones is missing from these tables; in studies checked, under half for an unresolved V gene and the rest for unknown reasons. This sample has about 160,000 clones in its table, and more than 75% of those were observed once. Over 0.85% of the sample goes to the ten largest clones. Sequences were obtained from PBMCs. Every receptor here comes from a girl aged 2-15 years in good health and CMV-seropositive.

This clone was found once. This chain joins TRBV30 and TRBJ2-7, with TRBD1 matching over 8 bases. This CDR3 region has 12 residues. Germline loops: CDR1 GTSNPN, CDR2 SVGIG (reference sequence). Germline trimming cut 5 bases from V and 5 bases from J; bases unmatched to any gene: 5. The CDR3 spells CAWAGQGDEQYF. For the CDR3, the DNA is TGTGCCTGGGCTGGACAGGGCGACGAGCAGTACTTC.

The rearrangement joins TRBV25-1 to TRBJ2-1; D might be TRBD2 (6 bases). The CDR3 length is 13 residues. Germline V gives CDR1 MGHDK, CDR2 SYGVNS. The V and J ends lost 8 bases and 3 bases respectively, with 11 bases between them. The CDR3 reads CASAAGNYNEQFF. For the CDR3, the DNA is TGTGCCAGCGCTGCGGGGAACTACAATGAGCAGTTCTTC.

CDR3: CAWSEAGLTDTQYF. The CDR3 DNA reads as TGTGCCTGGAGTGAAGCGGGCCTCACAGATACGCAGTATTTT. The rearrangement joins TRBV30 to TRBJ2-3; maybe TRBD2 (6 bases). Trimming cost V 1 base and J 2 bases, with 10 bases left between them. Germline loops: CDR1 GTSNPN, CDR2 SVGIG (reference sequence). The CDR3 is 14 amino acids.

The chain links TRBV5-1 to TRBJ2-1; perhaps TRBD1 as D (6 bases). This CDR3 region has 17 residues. V lost 4 bases and J 8 bases, leaving 25 bases between the germline ends. Looked up from germline, CDR1 is SGHRS and CDR2 is YFSETQ. CDR3 DNA sequence: TGCGCCAGCAGCAGGCAAAAGGACAGCCTCGGGGTCGATGAGCAGTTCTTC. Translating it yields CASSRQKDSLGVDEQFF.

As to this clone: One end of the junction varies from germline; a read error may be responsible. This chain links TRBV30 with TRBJ1-3; possible D gene TRBD1, 5 bases. The CDR3 is 15 amino acids. Germline V gene sequence: CDR1 GTSNPN, CDR2 SVGIG (reference sequence). As DNA, the CDR3 is TGTGCCTGGAGGCCTACAGGTAGCTCTGGAAGCACCATATATTTT. Protein: CAWRPTGSSGSTIYF.

J is TRBJ1-1 and V is TRBV5-1; TRBD1 matches at 9 bases. The CDR3 has 13 amino acids. The J segment lost 4 bases and the V segment lost 5 bases, leaving 3 bases of the junction unmatched. Germline V gene data show CDR1 as SGHRS and CDR2 as YFSETQ. The CDR3 spells CASRGTGSTEAFF. The DNA for the CDR3 is TGCGCCAGCAGAGGGACAGGGAGCACTGAAGCTTTCTTT.

The V and J genes are TRBV28 and TRBJ2-5; D gene unclear. Trimming shortened V by 4 bases and J by 1 base, and 10 bases separated the two germline ends. Germline lookup yields CDR1 MDHEN and CDR2 SYDVKM. CDR3 length equals 14 residues. CDR3 nucleotide sequence: TGTGCCAGCAGTTCCCTATCACCCCAAGAGACCCAGTACTTC. Its protein is CASSSLSPQETQYF.

The chain is built from TRBV9 and TRBJ2-1; 7 nucleotides agree with TRBD2. The junction had 8 bases not matched to a gene; V was cut back by 2 bases and J by 3 bases. The CDR3 sequence is 16 residues long. CDR1 and CDR2 from the germline V gene are SGDLS and YYNGEE. The CDR3 protein is CASSVHSGASYNEQFF. The CDR3 DNA sequence: TGTGCCAGCAGCGTGCACAGCGGGGCCAGCTACAATGAGCAGTTCTTC.

The chain couples TRBV15 to TRBJ2-2; no reliable D call. Germline loops: CDR1 LNHNV, CDR2 YYDKDF (reference sequence). This CDR3 spans 12 amino acids. The V and J ends lost 1 base and 6 bases respectively, with 3 bases between them. In DNA form, the CDR3 reads TGTGCCACCAGCAGAGTATCCGGGGAGCTGTTTTTT. The encoded protein is CATSRVSGELFF.

The chain carries TRBV27 and TRBJ2-7; a possible D gene is TRBD1 (5 bases). Germline CDR1 reads MNHEY; CDR2 reads SMNVEV (reference sequence). There are 14 residues in the CDR3. Trimming stripped 6 bases from V and 3 bases from J, with 15 bases between. CDR3 nucleotides: TGTGCCAGCAGCCGAGACAGCCTCCTCTACGAGCAGTACTTC. It specifies CASSRDSLLYEQYF.

This chain links TRBV6-1 with TRBJ2-5; D is unclear. Germline V gives CDR1 MNHNS, CDR2 SASEGT. CDR3 length equals 10 residues. V shed 6 bases and J shed 5 bases, with 4 bases lying between them. CDR3 nucleotide sequence: TGTGCCAGCAGGTCGGAGACCCAGTACTTC. This encodes CASRSETQYF.

The genes are TRBV28 and TRBJ1-5; 8 bases are a match to TRBD1. Germline CDR1 and CDR2: MDHEN and SYDVKM. There are 15 residues in the CDR3. With V trimmed by 7 bases and J by 4 bases, 9 bases remained unmatched. CDR3 sequence reads: CASTTLDRGNQPQHF. Here the CDR3 DNA reads TGTGCCAGCACCACGCTCGACAGGGGTAATCAGCCCCAGCATTTT.

The CDR3, as DNA: TGTGCCAGCATTGTCAGGGGAACATACCGTGATCAGCCCCAGCATTTT. It yields the protein CASIVRGTYRDQPQHF. J is TRBJ1-5 and V is TRBV27, with D perhaps TRBD1 (6 bases). Germline CDR1 reads MNHEY; CDR2 reads SMNVEV (reference sequence). Trimming took off 7 bases at V and 5 bases at J, with 21 bases between the two ends. This CDR3 is 16 amino acids long.

The rearrangement links TRBV7-9 to TRBJ2-1; D possibly corresponds to TRBD2 (6 bases). Looked up from germline, CDR1 is SEHNR and CDR2 is FQNEAQ (reference sequence). The CDR3 runs to 14 residues. Trimming left V 4 bases short and J 0 bases short, with 7 bases between. The CDR3 loop is CASSSTSSYNEQFF. CDR3 nucleotide sequence: TGTGCCAGCAGCTCGACTAGCTCCTACAATGAGCAGTTCTTC.

A few counts support this clone. The rearrangement joins TRBV5-6 to TRBJ1-1; D unclear. V lost 0 bases and J 1 base, leaving 10 bases between the germline ends. The CDR3 sequence is 15 residues long. Germline assignment: CDR1 SGHDT and CDR2 YYEEEE. The CDR3 DNA reads as TGTGCCAGCAGCTTGGTCCTCAGCGCGAACACTGAAGCTTTCTTT. Its protein is CASSLVLSANTEAFF.

The V gene is TRBV10-2, the J gene TRBJ2-2, with 7 bases fitting TRBD2. This CDR3 region has 13 residues. Trimming at V came to 8 bases and at J to 4 bases, leaving 4 bases not matched to a gene. CDR1 WSHSY and CDR2 SAAADI come from the germline V gene. The CDR3 region is CASGRAFTGELFF. CDR3 nucleotides: TGCGCCAGCGGGAGGGCCTTCACCGGGGAGCTGTTTTTT.

This clone was seen only a few times. The V call is TRBV19, the J call TRBJ2-2, with 7 bases matching TRBD2. Germline V lookup: CDR1 LNHDA, CDR2 SQIVND (reference sequence). This CDR3 contains 16 residues. Trimming took 7 bases from V and 2 from J; bases not matched to a gene: 10. The CDR3 protein is CASTPWGGDNTGELFF. For the CDR3, the DNA is TGTGCCAGTACCCCCTGGGGAGGGGATAACACCGGGGAGCTGTTTTTT.

The chain couples TRBV6-5 to TRBJ2-7; TRBD1 might be the D (6 bases). The CDR3 has 14 residues. CDR1 and CDR2 from the germline V gene are MNHEY and SVGAGI. V lost 3 bases and J lost 4, with 13 bases in between. CDR3 in DNA: TGTGCCAGCAGTTATCTCGGGACAAGATACGAGCAGTACTTC. Translation: CASSYLGTRYEQYF.

This clone was observed a single time. The gene calls are TRBV5-6 and TRBJ2-1, with D uncertain. Trimming took off 4 bases at V and 4 bases at J, with 18 bases between the two ends. Germline lookup yields CDR1 SGHDT and CDR2 YYEEEE. The length of the CDR3 is 16 residues. The CDR3 loop is CASSLTTERPYNEQFF. As DNA, the CDR3 is TGTGCCAGCAGCCTAACGACGGAGAGGCCTTACAATGAGCAGTTCTTC.

This chain links TRBV30 with TRBJ2-3; perhaps TRBD1 as D (6 bases). Germline V gives CDR1 GTSNPN, CDR2 SVGIG (reference sequence). The CDR3 spans 15 residues. Trimming shortened V by 6 bases and J by 0 bases, and 16 bases separated the two germline ends. This CDR3 is CACRVQGVSTDTQYF. CDR3 nucleotide sequence: TGTGCCTGTCGAGTACAGGGAGTTAGCACAGATACGCAGTATTTT.

The V and J genes are TRBV11-2 and TRBJ2-2, with 8 bases identical to TRBD1. From germline, CDR1 is SGHAT and CDR2 FQNNGV. V lost 1 base and J lost 5; bases outside the gene matches: 3. The CDR3 consists of 15 residues. The CDR3, as DNA: TGTGCCAGCAGCTTAGGCAGGGGGCGAACCGGGGAGCTGTTTTTT. Protein sequence: CASSLGRGRTGELFF.

CDR3 DNA: TGTGCCAGCAGTGACAGGGTTTACACCATATATTTT. Its protein is CASSDRVYTIYF. This chain connects TRBV28 to TRBJ1-3; 7 positions match TRBD1. V shed 5 bases and J 8 bases; nucleotides not matched to a gene: 3. Per the germline V gene, CDR1 is MDHEN and CDR2 is SYDVKM. The CDR3 runs to 12 residues.

The rearrangement links TRBV4-1 to TRBJ2-3, with TRBD2 identical over 13 bases. The CDR3 is made up of 17 amino acids. V was pared by 2 bases and J by 4 bases, with 6 bases of the junction left unmatched. Germline V gives CDR1 MGHRA, CDR2 YSYEKL. CDR3 region: CASSQPTSGRRADTQYF. Written as DNA, the CDR3 is TGCGCCAGCAGCCAACCGACTAGCGGGAGGAGGGCAGATACGCAGTATTTT.